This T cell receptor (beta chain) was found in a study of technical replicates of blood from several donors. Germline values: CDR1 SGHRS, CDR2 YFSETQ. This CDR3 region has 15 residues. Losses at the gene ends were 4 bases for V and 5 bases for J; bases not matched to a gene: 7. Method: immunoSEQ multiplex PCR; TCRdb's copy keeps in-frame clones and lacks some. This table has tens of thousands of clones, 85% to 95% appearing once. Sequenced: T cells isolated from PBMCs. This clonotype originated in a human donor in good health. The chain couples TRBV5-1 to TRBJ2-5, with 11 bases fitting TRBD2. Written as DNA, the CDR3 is TGCGCCAGCAGCGGGGGACTAGCGGTCTCTGAGACCCAGTACTTC. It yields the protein CASSGGLAVSETQYF.